This T cell receptor beta chain emerged from a study of cytomegalovirus exposure and HLA in healthy donors. As concerns this clone: Its antigen is currently unknown.

PCR amplification relied on 60 Vbeta primers (plus 13 Jbeta primers). Using immunoSEQ multiplex PCR, the repertoire was profiled, and TCRdb retains in-frame clones only, with some absent. The sample includes over 150,000 clones, around 63% of them seen just once. With V trimmed by 0 bases and J by 6 bases, 7 bases remained unmatched. Germline CDR1 SGHRS, CDR2 YFSETQ. CDR3 length: 15 amino acids. General study results and limits: V- and J-gene trimming of TCR beta was linked (in a later analysis) to a missense DCLRE1C variant. Sequencing likely caused a cluster of highly shared sequence variants.

This TCR was sampled from a woman younger than 35 in good health and CMV-seropositive. Input material: PBMCs. V gene TRBV5-1 combines with J gene TRBJ1-1; TRBD1 matches at 8 bases. The CDR3 DNA is TGCGCCAGCAGCTTGGGTTGGACAGGGTTGGCTGAAGCTTTCTTT. Translation: CASSLGWTGLAEAFF.